The sequence of this TCR beta chain was determined in a study of blood T cell repertoires in COVID-19. Study information: The analysed material was cDNA or gDNA that came from T cells, B-cell-depleted T cells, or PBMCs.

The germline V and J ends were trimmed by 0 bases and 5 bases, with 10 bases remaining between them. Germline loops: CDR1 KGHSH, CDR2 LQKENI. This CDR3 is built from 14 residues. In the authors' methods: Researchers report that nucleated cell counts were estimated from reference gene primer amplification. Using immunoSEQ multiplex PCR, the repertoire was profiled, and TCRdb retains in-frame clones only, with some absent. V and J calls and clone size come straight from that table; D and trimming were deduced from the DNA. Found here are 200,000 to 250,000 clones, roughly 76% of them singletons; the top ten hold around 7.2%. Enrolment of Seattle patients took place during active infection, and they were followed longitudinally.

The chain uses TRBV18 and TRBJ1-2; D gene ambiguous. The sequencing sample was made of peripheral blood. The receptor's source is a woman aged 80 or older with COVID-19, enrolled during active disease. The CDR3, as DNA: TGTGCCAGCTCACCACCGGGCCAAGATTATGGCTACACCTTC. The encoded protein is CASSPPGQDYGYTF.